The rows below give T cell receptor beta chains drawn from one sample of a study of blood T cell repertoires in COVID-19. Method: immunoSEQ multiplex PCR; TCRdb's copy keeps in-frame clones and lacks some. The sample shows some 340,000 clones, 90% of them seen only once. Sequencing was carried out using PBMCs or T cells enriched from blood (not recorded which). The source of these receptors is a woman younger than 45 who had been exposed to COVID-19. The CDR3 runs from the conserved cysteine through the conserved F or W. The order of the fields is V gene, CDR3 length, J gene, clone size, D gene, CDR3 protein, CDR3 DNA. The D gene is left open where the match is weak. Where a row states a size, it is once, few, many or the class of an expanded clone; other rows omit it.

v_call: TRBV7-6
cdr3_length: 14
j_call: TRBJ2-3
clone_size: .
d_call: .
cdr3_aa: CASSRDSRTDTQYF
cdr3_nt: TGTGCCAGCAGCCGGGACTCGCGGACAGATACGCAGTATTTT

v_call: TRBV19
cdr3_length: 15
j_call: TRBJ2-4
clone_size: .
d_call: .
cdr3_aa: CASSNWEWAKNIQYF
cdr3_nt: TGTGCCAGTAGTAATTGGGAGTGGGCCAAAAACATTCAGTACTTC

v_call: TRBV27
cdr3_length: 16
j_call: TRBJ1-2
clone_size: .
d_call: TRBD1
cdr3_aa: CASSLRGQGPYYGYTF
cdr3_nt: TGTGCCAGCAGTCTAAGGGGACAGGGGCCATACTATGGCTACACCTTC

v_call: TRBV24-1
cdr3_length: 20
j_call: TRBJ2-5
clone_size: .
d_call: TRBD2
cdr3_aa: CATSDPGLAGGPLFGETQYF
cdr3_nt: TGTGCCACCAGTGACCCTGGACTAGCGGGGGGGCCCTTATTTGGGGAGACCCAGTACTTC

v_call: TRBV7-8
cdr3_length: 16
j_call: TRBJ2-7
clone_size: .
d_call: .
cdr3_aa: CASSFGPEFQGYEQYF
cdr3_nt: TGTGCCAGCAGCTTCGGTCCCGAGTTTCAGGGGTACGAGCAGTACTTC

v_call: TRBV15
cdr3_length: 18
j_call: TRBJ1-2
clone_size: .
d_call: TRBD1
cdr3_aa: CATSRAGTGRSADYGYTF
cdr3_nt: TGTGCCACCAGCAGGGCCGGGACAGGGAGGTCGGCGGACTATGGCTACACCTTC

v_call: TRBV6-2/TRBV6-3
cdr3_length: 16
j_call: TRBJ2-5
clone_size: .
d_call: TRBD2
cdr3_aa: CASSYGTSHSQETQYF
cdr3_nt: TGTGCCAGCAGTTATGGGACTAGCCACTCCCAAGAGACCCAGTACTTC

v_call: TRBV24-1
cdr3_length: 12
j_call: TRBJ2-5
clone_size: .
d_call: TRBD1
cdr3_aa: CATSVRGQTQYF
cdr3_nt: TGTGCCACCAGTGTAAGGGGGCAGACCCAGTACTTC

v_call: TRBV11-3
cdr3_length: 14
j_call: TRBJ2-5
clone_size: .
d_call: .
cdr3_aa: CASSRSGGTETQYF
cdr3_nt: TGTGCCAGCAGCCGCTCAGGGGGGACGGAGACCCAGTACTTC

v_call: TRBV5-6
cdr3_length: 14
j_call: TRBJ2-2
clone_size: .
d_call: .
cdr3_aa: CASSSGDPTGELFF
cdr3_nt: TGTGCCAGCAGCTCAGGGGATCCCACCGGGGAGCTGTTTTTT

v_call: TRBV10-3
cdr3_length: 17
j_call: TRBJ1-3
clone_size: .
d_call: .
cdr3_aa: CAIATRGRGAPGNTIYF
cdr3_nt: TGTGCCATCGCCACCCGGGGGCGGGGGGCGCCGGGAAACACCATATATTTT

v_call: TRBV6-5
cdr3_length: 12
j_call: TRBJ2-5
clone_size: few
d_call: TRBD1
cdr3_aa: CASSHRGQTQYF
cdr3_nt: TGTGCCAGCAGTCACAGGGGCCAGACCCAGTACTTC

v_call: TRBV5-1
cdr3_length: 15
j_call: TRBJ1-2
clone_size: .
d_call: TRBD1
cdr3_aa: CASSLGQGSNYGYTF
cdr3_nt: TGCGCCAGCAGCTTGGGACAGGGCTCTAACTATGGCTACACCTTC

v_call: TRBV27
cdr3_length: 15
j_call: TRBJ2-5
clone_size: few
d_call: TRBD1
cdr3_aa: CASSPGQGARETQYF
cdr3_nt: TGTGCCAGCAGCCCGGGGCAGGGGGCGCGGGAGACCCAGTACTTC

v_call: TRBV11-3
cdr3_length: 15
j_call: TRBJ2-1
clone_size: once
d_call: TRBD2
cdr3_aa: CASSDLSGGRNEQFF
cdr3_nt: TGTGCCAGCAGCGACCTGAGCGGGGGGCGCAATGAGCAGTTCTTC

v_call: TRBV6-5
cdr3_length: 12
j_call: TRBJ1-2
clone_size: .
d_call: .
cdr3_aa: CASSRQLYGYTF
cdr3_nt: TGTGCCAGCAGCCGCCAACTCTATGGCTACACCTTC

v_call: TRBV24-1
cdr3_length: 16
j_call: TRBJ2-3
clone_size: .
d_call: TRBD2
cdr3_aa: CATSVGLAGGEDTQYF
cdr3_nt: TGTGCCACCAGTGTCGGGCTAGCGGGGGGAGAAGATACGCAGTATTTT

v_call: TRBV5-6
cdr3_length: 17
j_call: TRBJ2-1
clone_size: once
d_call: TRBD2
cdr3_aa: CASSLYRLAGDYNEQFF
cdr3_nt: TGTGCCAGCAGCTTGTATCGGCTAGCGGGGGACTACAATGAGCAGTTCTTC

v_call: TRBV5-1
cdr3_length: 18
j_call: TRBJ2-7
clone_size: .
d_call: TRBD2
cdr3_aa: CASSLTSGGLTVTYEQYF
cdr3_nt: TGCGCCAGCAGCTTGACTAGCGGGGGGCTTACCGTAACCTACGAGCAGTACTTC

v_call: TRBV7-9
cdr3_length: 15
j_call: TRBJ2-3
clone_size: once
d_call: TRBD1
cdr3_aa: CASSLDRGNSDTQYF
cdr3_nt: TGTGCCAGCAGCTTAGACAGGGGTAACTCAGATACGCAGTATTTT

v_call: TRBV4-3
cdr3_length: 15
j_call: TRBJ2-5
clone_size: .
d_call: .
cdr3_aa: CASSQAPGLLETQYF
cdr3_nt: TGCGCCAGCAGCCAAGCCCCCGGTCTTTTGGAGACCCAGTACTTC

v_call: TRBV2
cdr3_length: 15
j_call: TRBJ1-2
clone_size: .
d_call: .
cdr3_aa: CASSEAVRGHYGYTF
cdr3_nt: TGTGCCAGCAGTGAAGCTGTCAGGGGACACTATGGCTACACCTTC

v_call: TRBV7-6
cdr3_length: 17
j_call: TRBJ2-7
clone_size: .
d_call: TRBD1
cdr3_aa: CASSLESRGQGKREQYF
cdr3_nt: TGTGCCAGCAGCTTAGAGTCTCGGGGACAGGGGAAGCGCGAGCAGTACTTC

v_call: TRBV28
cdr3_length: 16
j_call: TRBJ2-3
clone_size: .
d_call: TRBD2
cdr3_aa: CASSRWTSGASDTQYF
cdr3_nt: TGTGCCAGCAGTCGCTGGACTAGCGGGGCCTCAGATACGCAGTATTTT

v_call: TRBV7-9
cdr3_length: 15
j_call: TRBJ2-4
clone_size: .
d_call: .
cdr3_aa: CASSPQGYGKNIQYF
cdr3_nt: TGTGCCAGCAGCCCCCAGGGGTACGGCAAAAACATTCAGTACTTC

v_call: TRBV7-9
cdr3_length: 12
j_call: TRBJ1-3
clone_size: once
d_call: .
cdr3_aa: CASSWDNPVRYF
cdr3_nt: TGTGCCAGCAGCTGGGACAACCCGGTCAGATATTTT

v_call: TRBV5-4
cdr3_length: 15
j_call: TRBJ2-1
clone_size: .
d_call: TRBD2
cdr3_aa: CASGTSSGGYNEQFF
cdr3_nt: TGTGCCAGCGGCACCTCTAGCGGGGGCTACAATGAGCAGTTCTTC

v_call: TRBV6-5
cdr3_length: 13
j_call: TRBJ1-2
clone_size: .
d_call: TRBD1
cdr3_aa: CASKIQGLGGYTF
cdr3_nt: TGTGCCAGCAAAATACAGGGGTTGGGTGGCTACACCTTC

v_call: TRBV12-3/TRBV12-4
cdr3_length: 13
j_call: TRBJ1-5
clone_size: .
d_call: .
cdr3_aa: CASSLDTLKPQHF
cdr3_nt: TGTGCCAGCAGTTTAGACACCCTCAAGCCCCAGCATTTT

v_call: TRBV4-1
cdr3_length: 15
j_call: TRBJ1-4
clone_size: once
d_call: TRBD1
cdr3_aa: CASRATGGGDEKLFF
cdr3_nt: TGCGCCAGCAGGGCAACAGGGGGCGGTGATGAAAAACTGTTTTTT

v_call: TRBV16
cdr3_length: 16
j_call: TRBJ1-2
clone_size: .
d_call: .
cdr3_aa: CASSQVGRGANYGYTF
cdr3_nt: TGTGCCAGCAGCCAAGTCGGCAGGGGAGCCAACTATGGCTACACCTTC

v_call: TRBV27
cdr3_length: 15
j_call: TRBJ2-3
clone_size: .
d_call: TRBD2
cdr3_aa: CASSLSLAGTDTQYF
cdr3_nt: TGTGCCAGCAGTTTATCGCTAGCGGGCACAGATACGCAGTATTTT

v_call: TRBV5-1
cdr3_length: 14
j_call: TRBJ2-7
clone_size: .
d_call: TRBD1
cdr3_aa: CASSLAGTGGEQYF
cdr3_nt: TGCGCCAGCAGCTTGGCCGGGACAGGGGGCGAGCAGTACTTC

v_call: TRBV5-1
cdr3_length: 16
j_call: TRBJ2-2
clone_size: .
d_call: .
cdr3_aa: CASSYYSDVSTGELFF
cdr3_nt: TGCGCCAGCAGCTATTACAGTGATGTTAGCACCGGGGAGCTGTTTTTT

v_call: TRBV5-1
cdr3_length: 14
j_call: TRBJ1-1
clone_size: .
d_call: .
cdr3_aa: CASSLALFNTEAFF
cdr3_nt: TGCGCCAGCAGCTTGGCCCTTTTCAACACTGAAGCTTTCTTT

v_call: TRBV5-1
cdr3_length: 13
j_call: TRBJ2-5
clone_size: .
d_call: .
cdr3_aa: CASSLERGETQYF
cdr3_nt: TGCGCCAGCAGCTTGGAAAGAGGAGAGACCCAGTACTTC